Each of the 24 T cell receptor beta chains below was sequenced from the same sample in a study of early T cells in non-severe SARS-CoV-2 infection. TCRdb called the 5' RACE reads again in MiXCR, with one record for every CDR3 protein. The table shows about 66,000 distinct CDR3 sequences, with around 20% occurring only once. The source material was whole blood, sampled at baseline. The receptors shown here come from an adult who was a healthcare worker with PCR-confirmed SARS-CoV-2 infection or an uninfected control (not recorded which).

Here the CDR3 reads CATSSGTNIQYF. The CDR3, as DNA: TGTGCCACCAGCAGCGGGACTAACATTCAGTACTTC. The rearrangement uses TRBV15 and TRBJ2-4, with D possibly TRBD2 on 6 matching bases. Germline-derived CDR1 and CDR2 are LNHNV and YYDKDF (reference sequence). Trimming took off 3 bases at V and 7 bases at J, with 7 bases between the two ends. This CDR3 is 12 amino acids long.

The sample holds a few counts of this clonotype. V and J are TRBV20-1 and TRBJ1-2; possibly TRBD1 for D (5 bases). CDR1 is DFQATT and CDR2 is SNEGSKA in the germline V gene (reference sequence). V was cut by 6 bases and J by 6 bases, with 14 bases left in between. The length of the CDR3 is 12 residues. The CDR3 coding sequence is TGCAGTGCCCGAAGGGGCTTCGATGGCTACACCTTC. This translates into CSARRGFDGYTF.

This clonotype has more than one count but fewer than ten. This sequence joins TRBV20-1 and TRBJ2-3, with D perhaps matching TRBD2 (5 bases). This CDR3 is 15 amino acids long. CDR1 DFQATT and CDR2 SNEGSKA come from the germline V gene (reference sequence). The V end lost 3 bases, the J end lost 0 bases, and 13 bases lay between the germline ends. The CDR3 loop is CSARKDSGSTDTQYF. CDR3 nucleotides: TGCAGTGCTAGGAAGGACTCCGGTAGCACAGATACGCAGTATTTT.

For the CDR3, the DNA is TGCAGCGTTGCAGCCAGGGGGCTTCAAGAGACCCAGTACTTC. It yields the protein CSVAARGLQETQYF. The genes are TRBV29-1 and TRBJ2-5; 8 nucleotides match TRBD1. V lost 4 bases, J lost 2 bases, and 6 bases stayed unmatched. This CDR3 contains 14 residues. In germline, CDR1 is SQVTM, CDR2 ANQGSEA.

The chain has TRBV9 and TRBJ2-2; possible D gene TRBD2, 6 bases. The germline gives CDR1 SGDLS, CDR2 YYNGEE. CDR3 size: 14 residues. The ends were cut back, 0 bases at V and 7 bases at J, with 10 bases in the middle. The CDR3 sequence: CASSVGTSSGELFF. Here the CDR3 DNA reads TGTGCCAGCAGCGTAGGAACTAGCAGCGGGGAGCTGTTTTTT.

The rearrangement uses TRBV11-2 and TRBJ1-2; tentatively, D is TRBD1 (5 bases). CDR3 size: 13 residues. Germline-derived CDR1 and CDR2 are SGHAT and FQNNGV. The V and J ends lost 4 bases and 2 bases respectively, with 8 bases between them. CDR3 DNA: TGTGCCAGCAGCTACCGGGACAACTATGGCTACACCTTC. This translates into CASSYRDNYGYTF. Combining the CDR3 with reference TRBV11-2 and TRBJ1-2 gives the whole variable domain EAGVAQSPRYKIIEKRQSVAFWCNPISGHATLYWYQQILGQGPKLLIQFQNNGVVDDSQLPKDRFSAERLKGVDSTLKIQPAKLEDSAVYLCASSYRDNYGYTFGSGTRLTVV.

This clonotype was seen at least ten times. V and J are TRBV5-1 and TRBJ1-1, with TRBD1 identical over 10 bases. The CDR3 sequence is 13 residues long. Germline V lookup: CDR1 SGHRS, CDR2 YFSETQ. Unmatched junction bases numbered 7, after V lost 4 bases and J lost 10 bases. CDR3 protein: CASSVGTGVRAFF. The CDR3 DNA sequence: TGCGCCAGCAGCGTGGGGACAGGGGTTAGAGCTTTCTTT.

The V call is TRBV12-3 or TRBV12-4, the J call TRBJ2-2, with D perhaps matching TRBD1 or TRBD2 (5 bases each). The CDR3 consists of 13 residues. V dropped 6 bases and J dropped 7 bases, with 12 bases sitting between them. CDR3 protein: CASRGTGNGELFF. Here the CDR3 DNA reads TGTGCCAGCAGGGGGACGGGTAACGGGGAGCTGTTTTTT.

This clonotype has only a few counts. In DNA, the CDR3 is TGCGCCAGCAGCTTGGGTCACGAGGGTCTCCACGAGCAGTACTTC. Its translation is CASSLGHEGLHEQYF. The rearrangement uses TRBV5-1 and TRBJ2-7; tentative D call: TRBD2 (5 bases). Trimming shortened V by 0 bases and J by 5 bases, and 15 bases separated the two germline ends. The CDR3 runs to 15 residues. The V gene's germline CDR1 is SGHRS and CDR2 YFSETQ.

This clonotype was counted only a few times. The V and J genes are TRBV2 and TRBJ2-2; TRBD1 or TRBD2 may be the D gene (6 bases each). V was clipped by 6 bases and J by 3 bases, with 23 bases between them. The length of the CDR3 is 18 residues. Germline CDR1 and CDR2: SNHLY and FYNNEI. In DNA, the CDR3 is TGTGCCAGCAGAATGCCCGATAGGGGGGTCGAGGACACCGGGGAGCTGTTTTTT. The encoded protein is CASRMPDRGVEDTGELFF.

This clonotype turned up a few times. V gene TRBV20-1 combines with J gene TRBJ1-2, with D unclear. V was trimmed by 3 bases and J by 6 bases, leaving 8 bases between them. CDR3 length equals 11 residues. Germline V lookup: CDR1 DFQATT, CDR2 SNEGSKA (reference sequence). CDR3 protein: CSASATNGYTF. In nucleotides, the CDR3 is TGCAGTGCTAGCGCCACGAATGGCTACACCTTC.

This clonotype appeared many times. At one of its ends the junction is not consistent with the germline gene, which may arise from a read error. V gene TRBV7-2 combines with J gene TRBJ2-1; D is perhaps TRBD2 (6 bases). The CDR3 consists of 15 residues. Germline V gives CDR1 SGHTA, CDR2 FQGNSA. CDR3 DNA: TGTGCCAGCAGCTTAGCCTTCGTGAGCGGGCCTGAGCAATTCTTC. Protein product: CASSLAFVSGPEQFF.

The chain links TRBV10-3 to TRBJ1-1, with unresolved D. Germline loops: CDR1 ENHRY, CDR2 SYGVKD. Trimming took off 4 bases at V and 2 bases at J, with 8 bases between the two ends. The CDR3 runs to 13 residues. The CDR3 nucleotides are TGTGCCATCAGTGCAGCTATCAACACTGAAGCTTTCTTT. It codes for CAISAAINTEAFF.

V is TRBV5-4 and J is TRBJ1-4; 8 bases are shared with TRBD1. The J segment lost 8 bases and the V segment lost 3 bases, leaving 18 bases of the junction unmatched. The germline V gene has CDR1 SGHNT and CDR2 YYREEE (reference sequence). CDR3 size: 18 residues. Here the CDR3 DNA reads TGTGCCAGCAGCTCCGGACAGGGTAGCCACCGCGGGGAGGAAAAACTGTTTTTT. Amino acid sequence: CASSSGQGSHRGEEKLFF.

The sample holds a few counts of this clonotype. J is TRBJ1-1 and V is TRBV7-6; D perhaps matches TRBD1 (5 bases). Germline V CDR1 and CDR2: SGHVS, FNYEAQ. This CDR3 has 13 residues. Trimming removed 4 bases at V and 3 bases at J, with 9 bases between. The CDR3 region is CASSYRSYTEAFF. In DNA, the CDR3 is TGTGCCAGCAGCTACAGGAGCTACACTGAAGCTTTCTTT.

The chain uses TRBV13 and TRBJ2-7, with TRBD1 identical over 10 bases. The V gene's germline CDR1 is PRHDT and CDR2 FYEKMQ (reference sequence). There are 15 residues in the CDR3. V dropped 1 base and J dropped 3; count of bases not matched to a gene: 3. CDR3 DNA: TGTGCCAGCAGCTTAGCGGGACAGGGGTTCTACGAGCAGTACTTC. It is translated as CASSLAGQGFYEQYF.

The rearrangement joins TRBV15 to TRBJ1-5; a weak D match, TRBD1 (5 bases). The V end lost 3 bases, the J end lost 5 bases, and 14 bases lay between the germline ends. This CDR3 has 15 residues. The germline V gene has CDR1 LNHNV and CDR2 YYDKDF (reference sequence). The CDR3 DNA sequence: TGTGCCACCAGCAGGCCGGGACGCTTAGATCAGCCCCAGCATTTT. This translates into CATSRPGRLDQPQHF.

Only a few counts were recorded for this clonotype. This chain connects TRBV19 to TRBJ1-2; D uncertain. CDR3 size: 14 residues. Trimming cost V 5 bases and J 6 bases, with 16 bases left between them. Germline V gene sequence: CDR1 LNHDA, CDR2 SQIVND (reference sequence). Here the CDR3 reads CASSVGRADHGYTF. The CDR3 nucleotides are TGTGCCAGTAGTGTGGGCCGGGCAGACCATGGCTACACCTTC.

The chain carries TRBV18 and TRBJ2-5; maybe TRBD1 (6 bases). CDR3 size: 14 residues. Trimming took off 4 bases at V and 1 base at J, with 10 bases between the two ends. CDR1 KGHSH and CDR2 LQKENI come from the germline V gene. Here the CDR3 reads CASSRDNPQETQYF. The CDR3 DNA reads as TGTGCCAGCTCACGGGACAACCCCCAAGAGACCCAGTACTTC.

CDR3 region: CATRGHSNTEAFF. CDR3 DNA: TGTGCCACCCGGGGGCACTCGAACACTGAAGCTTTCTTT. The rearrangement joins TRBV27 to TRBJ1-1; a possible D gene is TRBD1 (6 bases). The germline V and J ends were trimmed by 10 bases and 1 base, with 13 bases remaining between them. CDR1 is MNHEY and CDR2 is SMNVEV in the germline V gene (reference sequence). The CDR3 has 13 residues.

This clonotype was observed many times. This chain joins TRBV7-9 and TRBJ2-7; tentatively, D is TRBD2 (5 bases). This CDR3 is 15 amino acids long. Per the germline V gene, CDR1 is SEHNR and CDR2 is FQNEAQ (reference sequence). Between the trimmed V and J ends, which lost 1 base and 1 base, there was a span of 11 bases. The CDR3 DNA sequence: TGTGCCAGCAGCTTAGGGCTAGCTGCTTCCTACGAGCAGTACTTC. Its protein product is CASSLGLAASYEQYF.

The chain carries TRBV19 and TRBJ2-1; 16 bases fit TRBD2. V lost 4 bases to trimming and J lost 14 bases; unmatched junction nucleotides: 8. The germline CDR1 and CDR2 sequences are LNHDA and SQIVND (reference sequence). The CDR3 loop spans 15 amino acids. CDR3: CASSTGTSGGAGKFF. DNA for the CDR3: TGTGCCAGTAGTACCGGGACTAGCGGGGGGGCCGGGAAGTTCTTC.

The table lists this clonotype with many counts. The rearrangement joins TRBV20-1 to TRBJ2-7; D might be TRBD2 (5 bases). The V end lost 4 bases, the J end lost 2 bases, and 12 bases lay between the germline ends. Germline V gene sequence: CDR1 DFQATT, CDR2 SNEGSKA (reference sequence). The CDR3 contains 13 residues. The chain's CDR3 is CSAIPSSTYEQYF. DNA of the CDR3: TGCAGTGCTATTCCTAGCTCGACCTACGAGCAGTACTTC.

This clonotype was recorded a few times. CDR3 sequence reads: CASSQDGSSYNEQFF. The CDR3 DNA reads as TGCGCCAGCAGCCAAGACGGAAGCTCCTACAATGAGCAGTTCTTC. The chain couples TRBV5-1 to TRBJ2-1; unclear D gene. The CDR3 is 15 residues long. With 4 bases removed from V and 0 bases from J, the gap between germline ends came to 11 bases. Per the germline V gene, CDR1 is SGHRS and CDR2 is YFSETQ. Variable domain in full (rest from reference TRBV5-1 and TRBJ2-1): KAGVTQTPRYLIKTRGQQVTLSCSPISGHRSVSWYQQTPGQGLQFLFEYFSETQRNKGNFPGRFSGRQFSNSRSEMNVSTLELGDSALYLCASSQDGSSYNEQFFGPGTRLTVL.